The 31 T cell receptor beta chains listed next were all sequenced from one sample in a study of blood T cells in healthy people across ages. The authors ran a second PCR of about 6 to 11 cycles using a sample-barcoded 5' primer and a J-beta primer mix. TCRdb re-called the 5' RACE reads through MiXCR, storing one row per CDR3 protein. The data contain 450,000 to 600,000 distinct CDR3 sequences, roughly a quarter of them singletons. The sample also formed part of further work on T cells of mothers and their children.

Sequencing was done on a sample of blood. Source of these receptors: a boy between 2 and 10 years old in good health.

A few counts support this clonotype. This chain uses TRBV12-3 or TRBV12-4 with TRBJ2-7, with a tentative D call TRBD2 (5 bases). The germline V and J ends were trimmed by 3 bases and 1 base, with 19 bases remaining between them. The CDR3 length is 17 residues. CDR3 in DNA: TGTGCCAGCAGTTTTGAGGGCTGGTGGTCCGGATCCTACGAGCAGTACTTC. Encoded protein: CASSFEGWWSGSYEQYF.

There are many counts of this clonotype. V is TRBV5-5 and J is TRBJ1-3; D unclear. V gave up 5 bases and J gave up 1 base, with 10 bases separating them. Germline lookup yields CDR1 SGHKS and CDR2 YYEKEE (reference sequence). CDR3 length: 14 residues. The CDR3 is CASSFWKSGNTIYF. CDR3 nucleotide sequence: TGTGCCAGCAGTTTTTGGAAGTCTGGAAACACCATATATTTT.

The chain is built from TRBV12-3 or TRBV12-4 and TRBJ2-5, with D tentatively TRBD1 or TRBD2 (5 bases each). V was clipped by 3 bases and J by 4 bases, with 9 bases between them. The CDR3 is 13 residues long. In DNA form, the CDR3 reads TGTGCCAGCAGTTTGATGAGGGGAGAGACCCAGTACTTC. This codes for CASSLMRGETQYF.

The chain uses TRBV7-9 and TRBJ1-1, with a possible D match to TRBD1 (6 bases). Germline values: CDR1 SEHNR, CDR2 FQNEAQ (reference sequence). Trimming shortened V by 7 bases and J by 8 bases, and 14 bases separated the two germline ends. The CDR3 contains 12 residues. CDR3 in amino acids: CASTQGSAEAFF. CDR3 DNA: TGTGCCAGCACCCAGGGGTCCGCAGAAGCTTTCTTT.

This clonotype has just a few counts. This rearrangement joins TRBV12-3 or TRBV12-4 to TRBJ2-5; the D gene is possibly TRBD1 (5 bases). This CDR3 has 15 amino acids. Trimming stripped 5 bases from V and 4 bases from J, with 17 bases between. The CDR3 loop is CASSPTGQGGETQYF. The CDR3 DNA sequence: TGTGCCAGCAGTCCCACTGGGCAGGGTGGAGAGACCCAGTACTTC.

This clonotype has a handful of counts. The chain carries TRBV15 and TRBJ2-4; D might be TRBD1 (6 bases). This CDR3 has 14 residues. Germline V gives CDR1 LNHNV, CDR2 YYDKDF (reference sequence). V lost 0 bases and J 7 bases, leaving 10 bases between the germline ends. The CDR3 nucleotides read TGTGCCACCAGCAGAGAAGGGCAGGGGAACATTCAGTACTTC. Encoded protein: CATSREGQGNIQYF. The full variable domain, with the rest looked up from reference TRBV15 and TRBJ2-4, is DAMVIQNPRYQVTQFGKPVTLSCSQTLNHNVMYWYQQKSSQAPKLLFHYYDKDFNNEADTPDNFQSRRPNTSFCFLDIRSPGLGDTAMYLCATSREGQGNIQYFGAGTRLSVL.

CDR3 loop: CASSPGDSNTDTQYF. For the CDR3, the DNA is TGTGCCAGCAGCCCGGGGGACAGCAACACAGATACGCAGTATTTT. The V call is TRBV28, the J call TRBJ2-3; perhaps TRBD1 as D (7 bases). CDR3 length equals 15 residues. In germline, CDR1 is MDHEN, CDR2 SYDVKM. Trimming removed 6 bases at V and 2 bases at J, with 15 bases between.

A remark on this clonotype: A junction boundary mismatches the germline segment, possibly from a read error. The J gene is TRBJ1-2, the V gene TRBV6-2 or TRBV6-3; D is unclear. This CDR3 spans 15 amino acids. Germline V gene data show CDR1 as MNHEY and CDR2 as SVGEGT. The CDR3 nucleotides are TGTGCCAGCACCAAAAGGGCGGCCGCTAATTATGGCTACACCTTC. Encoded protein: CASTKRAAANYGYTF.

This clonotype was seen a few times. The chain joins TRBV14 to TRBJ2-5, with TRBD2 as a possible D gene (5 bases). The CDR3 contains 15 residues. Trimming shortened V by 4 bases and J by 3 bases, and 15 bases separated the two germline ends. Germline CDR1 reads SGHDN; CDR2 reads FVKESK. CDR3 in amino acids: CASSLRLYGKETQYF. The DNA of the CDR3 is TGTGCCAGCAGCCTCCGCCTGTACGGGAAAGAGACCCAGTACTTC.

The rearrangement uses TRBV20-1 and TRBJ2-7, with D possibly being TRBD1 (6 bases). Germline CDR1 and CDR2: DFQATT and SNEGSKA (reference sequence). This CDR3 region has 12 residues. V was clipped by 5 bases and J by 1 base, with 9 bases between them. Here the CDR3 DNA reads TGCAGTGCTCCCGACAGGTCCTACGAGCAGTACTTC. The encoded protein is CSAPDRSYEQYF.

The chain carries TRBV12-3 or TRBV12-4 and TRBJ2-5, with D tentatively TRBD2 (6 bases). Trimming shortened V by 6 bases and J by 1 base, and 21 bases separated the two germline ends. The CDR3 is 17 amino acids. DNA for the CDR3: TGTGCCAGCAGCCCTGGGACTCGCGCTTCAACCCAAGAGACCCAGTACTTC. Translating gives CASSPGTRASTQETQYF.

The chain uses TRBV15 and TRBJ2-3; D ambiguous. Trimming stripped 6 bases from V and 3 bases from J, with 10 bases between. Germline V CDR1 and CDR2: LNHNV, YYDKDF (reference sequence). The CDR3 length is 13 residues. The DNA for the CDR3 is TGTGCCACCAGTACCCGAGCGACAGATACGCAGTATTTT. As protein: CATSTRATDTQYF.

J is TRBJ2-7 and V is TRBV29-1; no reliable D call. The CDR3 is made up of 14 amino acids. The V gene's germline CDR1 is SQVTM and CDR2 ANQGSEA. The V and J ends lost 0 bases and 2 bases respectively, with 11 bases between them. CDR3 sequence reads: CSVEDVGPAYEQYF. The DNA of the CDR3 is TGCAGCGTTGAAGATGTCGGCCCAGCCTACGAGCAGTACTTC.

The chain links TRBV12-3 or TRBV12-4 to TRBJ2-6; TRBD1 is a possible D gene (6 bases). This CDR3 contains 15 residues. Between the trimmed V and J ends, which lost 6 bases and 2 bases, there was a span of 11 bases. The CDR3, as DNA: TGTGCCAGCAGGGGACATCCCACTGGGGCCAACGTCCTGACTTTC. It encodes CASRGHPTGANVLTF.

The CDR3 region is CASSTRDRYSNQPQHF. The DNA for the CDR3 is TGTGCCAGCAGCACCCGGGACCGCTATAGCAATCAGCCCCAGCATTTT. The chain recombines TRBV3-1 with TRBJ1-5, with D maybe TRBD1 (5 bases). The germline V and J ends were trimmed by 5 bases and 0 bases, with 14 bases remaining between them. Per germline, CDR1 LGHDT and CDR2 YNNKEL (reference sequence). The CDR3 covers 16 residues.

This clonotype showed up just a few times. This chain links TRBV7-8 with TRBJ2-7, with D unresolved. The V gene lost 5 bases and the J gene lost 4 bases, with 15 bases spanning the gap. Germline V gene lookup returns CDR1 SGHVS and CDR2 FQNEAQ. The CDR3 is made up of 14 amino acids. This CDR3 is CASSQRKYQYEQYF. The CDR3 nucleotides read TGTGCCAGCAGCCAAAGGAAATACCAGTACGAGCAGTACTTC.

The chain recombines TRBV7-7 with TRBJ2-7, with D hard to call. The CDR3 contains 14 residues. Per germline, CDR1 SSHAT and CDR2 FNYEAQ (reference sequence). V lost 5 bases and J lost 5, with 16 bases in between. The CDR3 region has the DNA TGTGCCAGCAGCCCTCTCGGAGATTTAAACGAGCAGTACTTC. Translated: CASSPLGDLNEQYF.

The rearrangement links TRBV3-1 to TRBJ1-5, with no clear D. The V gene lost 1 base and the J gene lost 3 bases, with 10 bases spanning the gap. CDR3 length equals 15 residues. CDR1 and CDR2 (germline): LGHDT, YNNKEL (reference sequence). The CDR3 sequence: CASSQVFGDNQPQHF. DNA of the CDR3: TGTGCCAGCAGCCAAGTTTTCGGGGACAATCAGCCCCAGCATTTT.

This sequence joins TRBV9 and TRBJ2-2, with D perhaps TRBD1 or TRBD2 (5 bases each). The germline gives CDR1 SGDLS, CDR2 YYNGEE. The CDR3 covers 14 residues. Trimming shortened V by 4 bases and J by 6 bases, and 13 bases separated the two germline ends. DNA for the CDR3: TGTGCCAGCAGCCCCTGGGGGAGCCCCGGGGAGCTGTTTTTT. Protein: CASSPWGSPGELFF. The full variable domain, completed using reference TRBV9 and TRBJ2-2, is DSGVTQTPKHLITATGQRVTLRCSPRSGDLSVYWYQQSLDQGLQFLIQYYNGEERAKGNILERFSAQQFPDLHSELNLSSLELGDSALYFCASSPWGSPGELFFGEGSRLTVL.

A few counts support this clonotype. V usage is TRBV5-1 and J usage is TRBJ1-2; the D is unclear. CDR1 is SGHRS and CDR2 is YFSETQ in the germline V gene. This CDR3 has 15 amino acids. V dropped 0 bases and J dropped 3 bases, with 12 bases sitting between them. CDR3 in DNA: TGCGCCAGCAGCTTGGACAGTGGGTTTGACTATGGCTACACCTTC. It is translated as CASSLDSGFDYGYTF.

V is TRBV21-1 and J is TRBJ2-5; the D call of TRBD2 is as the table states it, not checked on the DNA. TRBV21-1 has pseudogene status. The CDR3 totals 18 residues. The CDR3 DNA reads TGTGCCAGCAGCAAAACAGTTGCTAGCGGGGGGCAGCAAGAGACCCAGTACTTC. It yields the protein CASSKTVASGGQQETQYF.

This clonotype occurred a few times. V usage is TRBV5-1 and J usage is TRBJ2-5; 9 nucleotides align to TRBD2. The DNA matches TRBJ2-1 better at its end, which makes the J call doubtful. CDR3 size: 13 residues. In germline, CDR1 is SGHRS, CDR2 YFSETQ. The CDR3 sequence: CASTPAGGFEQFF. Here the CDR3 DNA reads TGCGCCAGCACGCCAGCGGGGGGATTTGAGCAGTTCTTC.

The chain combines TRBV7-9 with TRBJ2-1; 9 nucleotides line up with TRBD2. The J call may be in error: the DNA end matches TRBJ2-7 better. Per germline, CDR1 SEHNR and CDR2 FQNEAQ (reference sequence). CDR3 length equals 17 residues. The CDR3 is CASSLAIGTSNSYEQYF. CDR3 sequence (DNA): TGTGCCAGCAGCTTAGCCATCGGGACTAGCAACTCCTACGAGCAGTACTTC.

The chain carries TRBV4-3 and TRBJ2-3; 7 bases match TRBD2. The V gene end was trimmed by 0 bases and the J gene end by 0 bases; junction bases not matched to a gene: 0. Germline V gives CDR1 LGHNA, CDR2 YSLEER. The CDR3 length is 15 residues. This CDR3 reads CASSQELASTDTQYF. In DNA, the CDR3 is TGCGCCAGCAGCCAAGAACTAGCGAGCACAGATACGCAGTATTTT.

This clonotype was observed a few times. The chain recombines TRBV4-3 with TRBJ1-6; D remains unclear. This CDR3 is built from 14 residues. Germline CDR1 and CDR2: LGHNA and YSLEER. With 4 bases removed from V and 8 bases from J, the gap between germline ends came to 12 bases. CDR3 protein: CASSRLARDSPLHF. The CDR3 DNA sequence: TGCGCCAGCAGCCGACTTGCTAGGGATTCACCCCTCCACTTT.

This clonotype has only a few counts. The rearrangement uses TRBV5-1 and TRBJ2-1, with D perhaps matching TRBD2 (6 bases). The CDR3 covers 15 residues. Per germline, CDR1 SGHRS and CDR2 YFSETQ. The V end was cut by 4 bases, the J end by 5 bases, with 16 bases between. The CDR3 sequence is CASSPGGGANNEQFF. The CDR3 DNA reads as TGCGCCAGCAGCCCTGGTGGCGGGGCTAACAATGAGCAGTTCTTC.

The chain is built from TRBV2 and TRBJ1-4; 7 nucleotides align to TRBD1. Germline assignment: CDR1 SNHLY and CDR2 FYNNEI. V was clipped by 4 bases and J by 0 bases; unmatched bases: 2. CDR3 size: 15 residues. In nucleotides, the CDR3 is TGTGCCAGCAGTGGTACAGGGGCAACTAATGAAAAACTGTTTTTT. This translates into CASSGTGATNEKLFF.

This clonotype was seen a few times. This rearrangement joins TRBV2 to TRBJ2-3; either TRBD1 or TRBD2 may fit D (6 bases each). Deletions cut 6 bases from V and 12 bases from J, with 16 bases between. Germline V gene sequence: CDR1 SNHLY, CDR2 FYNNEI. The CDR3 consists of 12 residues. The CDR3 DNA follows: TGTGCCAGCAGCCAAGCCCGGGGGCCCCAGTATTTT. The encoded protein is CASSQARGPQYF. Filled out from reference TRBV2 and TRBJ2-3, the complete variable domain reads EPEVTQTPSHQVTQMGQEVILRCVPISNHLYFYWYRQILGQKVEFLVSFYNNEISEKSEIFDDQFSVERPDGSNFTLKIRSTKLEDSAMYFCASSQARGPQYFGPGTRLTVL.

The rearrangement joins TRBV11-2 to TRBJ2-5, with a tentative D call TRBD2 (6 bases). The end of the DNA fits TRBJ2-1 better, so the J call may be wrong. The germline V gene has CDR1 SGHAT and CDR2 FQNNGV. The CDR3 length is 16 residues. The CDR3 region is CASSRLRGAKYNEQFF. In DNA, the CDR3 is TGTGCCAGCAGTCGCCTGCGGGGAGCGAAGTACAATGAGCAGTTCTTC.

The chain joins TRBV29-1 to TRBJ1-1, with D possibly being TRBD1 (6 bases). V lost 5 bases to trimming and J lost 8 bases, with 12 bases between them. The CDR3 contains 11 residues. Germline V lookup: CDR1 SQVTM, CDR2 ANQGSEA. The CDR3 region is CSVSYRDEAFF. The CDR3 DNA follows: TGCAGCGTTTCCTACAGGGACGAAGCTTTCTTT.

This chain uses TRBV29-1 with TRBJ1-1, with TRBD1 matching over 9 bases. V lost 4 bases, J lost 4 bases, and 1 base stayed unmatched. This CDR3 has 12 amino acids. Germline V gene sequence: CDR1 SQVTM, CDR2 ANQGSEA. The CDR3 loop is CSVVGQGTEAFF. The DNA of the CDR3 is TGCAGCGTTGTGGGACAGGGCACTGAAGCTTTCTTT.